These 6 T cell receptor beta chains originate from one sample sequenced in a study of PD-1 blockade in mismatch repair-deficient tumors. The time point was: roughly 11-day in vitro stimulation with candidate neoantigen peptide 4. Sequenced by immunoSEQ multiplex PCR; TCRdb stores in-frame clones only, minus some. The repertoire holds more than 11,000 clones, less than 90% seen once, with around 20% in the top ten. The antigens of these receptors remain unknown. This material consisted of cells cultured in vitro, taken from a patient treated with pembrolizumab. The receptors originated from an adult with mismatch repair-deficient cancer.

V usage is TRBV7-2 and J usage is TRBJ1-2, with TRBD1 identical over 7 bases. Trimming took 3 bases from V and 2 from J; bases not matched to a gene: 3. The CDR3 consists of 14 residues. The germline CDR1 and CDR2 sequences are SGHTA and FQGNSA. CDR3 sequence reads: CASSFPGQNYGYTF. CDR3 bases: TGTGCCAGCAGCTTTCCGGGACAGAACTATGGCTACACCTTC.

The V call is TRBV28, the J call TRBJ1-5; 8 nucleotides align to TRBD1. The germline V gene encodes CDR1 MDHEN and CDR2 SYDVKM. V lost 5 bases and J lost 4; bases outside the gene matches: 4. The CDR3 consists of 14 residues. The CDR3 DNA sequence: TGTGCCAGCAGTCGACAGGGGCGGAATCAGCCCCAGCATTTT. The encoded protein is CASSRQGRNQPQHF. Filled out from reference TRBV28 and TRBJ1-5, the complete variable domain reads DVKVTQSSRYLVKRTGEKVFLECVQDMDHENMFWYRQDPGLGLRLIYFSYDVKMKEKGDIPEGYSVSREKKERFSLILESASTNQTSMYLCASSRQGRNQPQHFGDGTRLSIL.

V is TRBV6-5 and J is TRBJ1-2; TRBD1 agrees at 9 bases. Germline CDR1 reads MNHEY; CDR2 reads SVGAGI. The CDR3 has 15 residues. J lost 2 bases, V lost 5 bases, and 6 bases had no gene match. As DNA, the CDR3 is TGTGCCAGCAGTGTAGGGACAGGGATAAACTATGGCTACACCTTC. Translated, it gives CASSVGTGINYGYTF.

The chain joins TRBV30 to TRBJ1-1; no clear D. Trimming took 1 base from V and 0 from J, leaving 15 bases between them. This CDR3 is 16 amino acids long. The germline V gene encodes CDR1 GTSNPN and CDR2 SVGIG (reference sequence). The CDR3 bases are TGTGCCTGGAGTGAAGGGCCGGGCCAGTTGAACACTGAAGCTTTCTTT. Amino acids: CAWSEGPGQLNTEAFF.

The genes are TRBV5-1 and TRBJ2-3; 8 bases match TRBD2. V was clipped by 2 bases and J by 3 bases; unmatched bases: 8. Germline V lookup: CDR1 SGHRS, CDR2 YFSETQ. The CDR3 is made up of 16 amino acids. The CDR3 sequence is CASSFSEVAGTDTQYF. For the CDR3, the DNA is TGCGCCAGCAGCTTTAGTGAAGTAGCGGGAACAGATACGCAGTATTTT.

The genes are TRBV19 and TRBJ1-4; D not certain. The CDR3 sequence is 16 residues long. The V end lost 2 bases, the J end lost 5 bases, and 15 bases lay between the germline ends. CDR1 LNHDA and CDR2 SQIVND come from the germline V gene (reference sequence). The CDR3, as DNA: TGTGCCAGTAGTATACGTAGCGCCGAGCTAAATGAAAAACTGTTTTTT. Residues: CASSIRSAELNEKLFF. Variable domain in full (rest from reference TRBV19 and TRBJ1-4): DGGITQSPKYLFRKEGQNVTLSCEQNLNHDAMYWYRQDPGQGLRLIYYSQIVNDFQKGDIAEGYSVSREKKESFPLTVTSAQKNPTAFYLCASSIRSAELNEKLFFGSGTQLSVL.